The clone carrying this T cell receptor beta chain was seen a single time. Its target is not known. These data come from a study of T cell responses to AZD1222 COVID-19 vaccine. Study-wide results and caveats: Seropositive AZD1222 recipients at baseline numbered only five or six. The study sampled repertoires only after the peak T cell response.

Method: immunoSEQ multiplex PCR; TCRdb's copy keeps in-frame clones and lacks some. The table has around 80,000 clones, approximately 83% seen once. The sample consisted of peripheral blood, taken 28 days after the second AZD1222 dose. This clonotype was sampled from an adult who received the AZD1222 COVID-19 vaccine.

The CDR3 DNA follows: TGTGCCAGCAGCTTGGAGCCAGGACAGCAAGAGACCCAGTACTTC. Its protein is CASSLEPGQQETQYF. The chain recombines TRBV5-4 with TRBJ2-5; D might be TRBD1 (6 bases). Trimming removed 0 bases from V and 2 bases from J, with 11 bases in between. The V gene's germline CDR1 is SGHNT and CDR2 YYREEE (reference sequence). The length of the CDR3 is 15 residues.